This T cell receptor beta chain was sequenced in a study of patients and donors after allogeneic stem cell transplantation. TCRdb called the RT-PCR reads again in MiXCR, with one record for every CDR3 protein. The sample includes roughly 940,000 distinct CDR3 sequences, about 20% of them seen just once. This clonotype was detected only a few times. CDR3 size: 14 residues. CDR1 is ENHRY, CDR2 SYGVKD, per germline. V was shortened by 6 bases and J by 4 bases, with 15 bases between the two germline ends. The chain carries TRBV10-3 and TRBJ2-5; D perhaps matches TRBD2 (6 bases). Sequenced input: blood, either unsorted or a sorted T cell fraction (not recorded which). This clonotype was obtained from a human donor who was either an allogeneic HSCT recipient or a stem cell or donor lymphocyte infusion donor (not recorded which). It is not recorded whose cells these are; they may come from a transplant donor. CDR3 sequence: CAIRNPVGGETQYF. The CDR3 DNA reads as TGTGCCATCAGGAACCCCGTGGGGGGAGAGACCCAGTACTTC.